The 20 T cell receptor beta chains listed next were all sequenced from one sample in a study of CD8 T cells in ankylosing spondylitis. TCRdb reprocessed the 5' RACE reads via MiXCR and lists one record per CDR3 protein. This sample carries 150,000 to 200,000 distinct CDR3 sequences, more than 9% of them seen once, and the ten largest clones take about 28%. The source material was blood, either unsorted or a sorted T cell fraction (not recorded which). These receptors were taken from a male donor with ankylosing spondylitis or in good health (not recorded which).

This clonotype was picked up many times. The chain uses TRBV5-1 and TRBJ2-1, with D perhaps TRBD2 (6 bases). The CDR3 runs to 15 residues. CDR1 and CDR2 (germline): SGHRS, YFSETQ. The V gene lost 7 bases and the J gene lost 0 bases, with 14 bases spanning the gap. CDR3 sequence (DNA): TGCGCCAGCTGCCGGGACTTCGGCTCCTACAATGAGCAGTTCTTC. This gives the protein CASCRDFGSYNEQFF.

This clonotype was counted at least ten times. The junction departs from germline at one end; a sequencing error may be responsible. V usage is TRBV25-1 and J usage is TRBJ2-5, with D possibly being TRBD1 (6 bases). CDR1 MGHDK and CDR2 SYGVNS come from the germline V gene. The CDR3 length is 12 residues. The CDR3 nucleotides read TGTGCCAGCAGTGAAGGGTTTGGGACACCGTGCTTC. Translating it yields CASSEGFGTPCF. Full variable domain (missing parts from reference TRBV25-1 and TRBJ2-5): EADIYQTPRYLVIGTGKKITLECSQTMGHDKMYWYQQDPGMELHLIHYSYGVNSTEKGDLSSESTVSRIRTEHFPLTLESARPSHTSQYLCASSEGFGTPCFGPGTRLLVL.

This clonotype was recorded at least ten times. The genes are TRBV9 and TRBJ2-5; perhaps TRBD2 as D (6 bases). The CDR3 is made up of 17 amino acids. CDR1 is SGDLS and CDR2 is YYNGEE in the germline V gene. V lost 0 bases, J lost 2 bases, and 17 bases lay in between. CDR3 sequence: CASSVATSAGIQETQYF. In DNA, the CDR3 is TGTGCCAGCAGCGTAGCTACGTCGGCGGGGATACAAGAGACCCAGTACTTC.

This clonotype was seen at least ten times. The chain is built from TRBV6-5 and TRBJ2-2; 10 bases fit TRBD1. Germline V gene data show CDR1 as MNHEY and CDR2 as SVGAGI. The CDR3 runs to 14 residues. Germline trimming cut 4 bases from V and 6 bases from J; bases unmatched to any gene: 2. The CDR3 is CASSLTGGSGELFF. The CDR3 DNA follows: TGTGCCAGCAGTTTGACAGGGGGCTCCGGGGAGCTGTTTTTT.

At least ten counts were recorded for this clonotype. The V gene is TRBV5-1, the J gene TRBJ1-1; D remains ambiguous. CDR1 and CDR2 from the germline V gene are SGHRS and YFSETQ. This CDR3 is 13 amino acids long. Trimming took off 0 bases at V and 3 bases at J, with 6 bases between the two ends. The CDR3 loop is CASSLEVDTEAFF. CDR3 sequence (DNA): TGCGCCAGCAGCTTGGAGGTTGACACTGAAGCTTTCTTT.

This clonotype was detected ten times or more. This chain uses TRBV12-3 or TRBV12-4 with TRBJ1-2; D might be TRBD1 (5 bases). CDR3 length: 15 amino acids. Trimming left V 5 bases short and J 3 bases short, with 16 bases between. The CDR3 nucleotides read TGTGCCAGCAGTCCGCGCAGGGCAGAGGACTATGGCTACACCTTC. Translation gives CASSPRRAEDYGYTF.

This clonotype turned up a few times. CDR3 residues: CATGTSGSYEQYF. The CDR3 region has the DNA TGTGCGACCGGGACTAGCGGCTCCTACGAGCAGTACTTC. V usage is TRBV12-3 or TRBV12-4 and J usage is TRBJ2-7; 11 bases match TRBD2. The CDR3 length is 13 residues.

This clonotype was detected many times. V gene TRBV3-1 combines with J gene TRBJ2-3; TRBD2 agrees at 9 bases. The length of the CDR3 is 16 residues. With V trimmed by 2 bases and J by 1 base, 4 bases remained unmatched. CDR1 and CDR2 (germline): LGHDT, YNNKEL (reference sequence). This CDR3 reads CASSQNSGGRTDTQYF. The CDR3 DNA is TGTGCCAGCAGCCAAAATAGCGGGGGACGCACAGATACGCAGTATTTT.

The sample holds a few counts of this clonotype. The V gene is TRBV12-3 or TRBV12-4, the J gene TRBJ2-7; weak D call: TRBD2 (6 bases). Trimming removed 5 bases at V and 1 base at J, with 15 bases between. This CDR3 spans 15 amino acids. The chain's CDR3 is CASSTTRSPSYEQYF. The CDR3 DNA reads TGTGCCAGCAGTACGACTAGAAGTCCATCCTACGAGCAGTACTTC.

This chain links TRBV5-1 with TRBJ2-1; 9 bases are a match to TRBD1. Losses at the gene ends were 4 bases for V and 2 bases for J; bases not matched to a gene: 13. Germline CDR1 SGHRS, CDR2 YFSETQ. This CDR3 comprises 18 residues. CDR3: CASSRYKNRDRAYNEQFF. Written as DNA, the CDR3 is TGCGCCAGCAGCCGCTACAAAAACCGGGACAGGGCCTACAATGAGCAGTTCTTC.

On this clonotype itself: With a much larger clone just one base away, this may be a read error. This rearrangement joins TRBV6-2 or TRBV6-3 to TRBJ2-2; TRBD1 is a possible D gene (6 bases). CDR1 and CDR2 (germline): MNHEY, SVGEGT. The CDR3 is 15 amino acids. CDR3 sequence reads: CVSSFYRVNTGELFF. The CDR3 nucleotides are TGTGTCAGCAGCTTTTACAGGGTTAACACCGGGGAGCTGTTTTTT.

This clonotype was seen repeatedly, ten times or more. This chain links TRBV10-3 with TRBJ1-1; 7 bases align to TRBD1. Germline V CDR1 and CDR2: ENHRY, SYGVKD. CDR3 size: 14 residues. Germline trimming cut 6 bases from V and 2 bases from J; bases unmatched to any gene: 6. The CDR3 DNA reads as TGTGCCATCAGGGGAGACAGGGCCAACACTGAAGCTTTCTTT. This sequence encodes CAIRGDRANTEAFF.

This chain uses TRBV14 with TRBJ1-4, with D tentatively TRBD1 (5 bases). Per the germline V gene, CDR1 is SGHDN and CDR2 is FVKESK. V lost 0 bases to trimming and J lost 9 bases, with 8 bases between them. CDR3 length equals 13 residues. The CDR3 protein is CASSQEEGQKLFF. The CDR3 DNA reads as TGTGCCAGCAGCCAAGAGGAGGGGCAAAAACTGTTTTTT.

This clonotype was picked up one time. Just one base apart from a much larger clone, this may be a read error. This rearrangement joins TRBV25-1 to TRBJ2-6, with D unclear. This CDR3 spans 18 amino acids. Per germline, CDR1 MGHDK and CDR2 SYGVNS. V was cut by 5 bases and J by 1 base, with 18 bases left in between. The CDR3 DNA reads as TGTGCCAGCAGTCCGGGTAGTAATGTGGGGTCTGGGGCCAACGTCCTGACTTTC. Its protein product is CASSPGSNVGSGANVLTF.

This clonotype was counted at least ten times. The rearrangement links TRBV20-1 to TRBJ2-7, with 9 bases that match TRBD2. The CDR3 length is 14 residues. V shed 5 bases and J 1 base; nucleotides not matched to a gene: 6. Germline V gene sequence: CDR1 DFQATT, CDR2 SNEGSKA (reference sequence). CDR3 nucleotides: TGCAGTGCTGCAGGACTAGCGCAATCCTACGAGCAGTACTTC. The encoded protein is CSAAGLAQSYEQYF.

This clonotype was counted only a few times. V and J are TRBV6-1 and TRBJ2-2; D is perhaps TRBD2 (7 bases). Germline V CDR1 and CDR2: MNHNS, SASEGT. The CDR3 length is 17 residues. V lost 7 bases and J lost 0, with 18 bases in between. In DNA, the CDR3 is TGTGCCAGCACCCGAAGTGGGGGGGGCTCGAACACCGGGGAGCTGTTTTTT. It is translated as CASTRSGGGSNTGELFF.

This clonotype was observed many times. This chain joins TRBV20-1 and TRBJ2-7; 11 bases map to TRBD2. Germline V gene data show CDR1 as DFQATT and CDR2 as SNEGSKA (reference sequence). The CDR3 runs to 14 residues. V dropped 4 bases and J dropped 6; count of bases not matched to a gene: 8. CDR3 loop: CSAMVRLAGIEQYF. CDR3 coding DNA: TGCAGTGCTATGGTGCGACTAGCGGGAATCGAGCAGTACTTC.

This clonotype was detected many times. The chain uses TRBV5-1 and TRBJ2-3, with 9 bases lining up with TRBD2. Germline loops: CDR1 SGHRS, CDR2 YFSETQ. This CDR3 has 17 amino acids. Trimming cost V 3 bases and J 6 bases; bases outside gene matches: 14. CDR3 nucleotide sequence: TGCGCCAGCAGCTCTAGCGGGACCACCGCCTATTATGATACGCAGTATTTT. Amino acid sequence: CASSSSGTTAYYDTQYF.

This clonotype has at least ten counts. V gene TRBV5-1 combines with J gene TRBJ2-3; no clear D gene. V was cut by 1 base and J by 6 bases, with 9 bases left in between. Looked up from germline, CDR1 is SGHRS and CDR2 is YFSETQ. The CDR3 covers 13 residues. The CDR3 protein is CASSLSGIDTQYF. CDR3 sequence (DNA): TGCGCCAGCAGCTTGAGTGGGATTGATACGCAGTATTTT.

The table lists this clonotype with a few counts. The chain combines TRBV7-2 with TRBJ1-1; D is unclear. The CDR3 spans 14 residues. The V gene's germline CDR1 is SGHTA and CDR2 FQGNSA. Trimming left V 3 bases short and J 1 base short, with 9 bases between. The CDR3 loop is CASSFGGGNTEAFF. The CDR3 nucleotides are TGTGCCAGCAGCTTTGGTGGAGGGAACACTGAAGCTTTCTTT.